The rows below give T cell receptor beta chains drawn from one sample of a study of T-cell reconstitution after alpha-beta-depleted transplantation in children. Each CDR3 protein gets one entry after TCRdb re-called the PCR reads with MiXCR. The profile shows around 480,000 distinct CDR3 sequences, about 31% of them singletons. The starting material was PBMCs from the stem cell graft donor, obtained from the stem cell graft. The receptors here all came from a human donor who donated a stem cell graft to a child with aplastic anemia. CDR3s include the opening cysteine and the closing phenylalanine or tryptophan. Fields, in order: CDR3 length, V gene, D gene, clone size, J gene, CDR3 DNA, CDR3 protein. D genes are given only for firm matches. A row's size may be missing; if present it is once, few, many or a size class.

length: 15; V: TRBV28; D: .; size: few; J: TRBJ2-7; DNA: TGTGCCAGCACCCCTTTAGGAGTCGGCTCCTACGAGCAGTACTTC; CDR3: CASTPLGVGSYEQYF
length: 14; V: TRBV10-1; D: .; size: few; J: TRBJ2-3; DNA: TGCGCCAGCAGCGACGGACAGACCACAGATACGCAGTATTTT; CDR3: CASSDGQTTDTQYF
length: 14; V: TRBV7-2; D: .; size: .; J: TRBJ2-7; DNA: TGTGCCAGCAGCTTAGTTTTCAGTCCTGGTGGGCAGTACTTC; CDR3: CASSLVFSPGGQYF
length: 15; V: TRBV25-1; D: .; size: few; J: TRBJ1-1; DNA: TGTGCCAGCAGTGAATTGAAGGCTCCTGGAACTGAAGCTTTCTTT; CDR3: CASSELKAPGTEAFF
length: 13; V: TRBV28; D: .; size: few; J: TRBJ2-7; DNA: TGTGCCAGCAGGGTGACTAGTAACTACGAGCAGTACTTC; CDR3: CASRVTSNYEQYF
length: 14; V: TRBV7-9; D: TRBD1; size: once; J: TRBJ2-4; DNA: TGTGCCAGCAGTATGACAGGGGCGTCGTCTATTCAGTACTTC; CDR3: CASSMTGASSIQYF
length: 16; V: TRBV15; D: .; size: few; J: TRBJ1-5; DNA: TGTGCCACCAGCAGAGAAGGAACAACAGGGATACGGCCCCAGCATTTT; CDR3: CATSREGTTGIRPQHF
length: 13; V: TRBV12-3/TRBV12-4; D: .; size: .; J: TRBJ1-1; DNA: TGTGCCAGCACCCGGGACATCTACACTGAAGCTTTCTTT; CDR3: CASTRDIYTEAFF
length: 14; V: TRBV9; D: .; size: few; J: TRBJ2-3; DNA: TGTGCCAGCAGCGGGAACAGCCACACAGATACGCAGTATTTT; CDR3: CASSGNSHTDTQYF
length: 16; V: TRBV20-1; D: TRBD2; size: few; J: TRBJ2-3; DNA: TGCAGTAGAGGTAGCGGGAGAGGGTTGAGCACAGATACGCAGTATTTT; CDR3: CSRGSGRGLSTDTQYF
length: 15; V: TRBV27; D: TRBD2; size: few; J: TRBJ2-1; DNA: TGTGCCAGCAGTTTAGGCGGACTAGTCTACAATGAGCAGTTCTTC; CDR3: CASSLGGLVYNEQFF
length: 14; V: TRBV24-1; D: .; size: once; J: TRBJ1-1; DNA: TGTGCCACCAGTGACTCCTCTGTTAACACTGAAGCTTTCTTT; CDR3: CATSDSSVNTEAFF
length: 14; V: TRBV5-8; D: .; size: few; J: TRBJ1-4; DNA: TGTGCCAGCAGCTTATCTTGGGGGAATGAAAAACTGTTTTTT; CDR3: CASSLSWGNEKLFF
length: 15; V: TRBV5-1; D: .; size: few; J: TRBJ1-1; DNA: TGCGCCAGCAGCTTCCTTTGGACCAGGGACACTGAAGCTTTCTTT; CDR3: CASSFLWTRDTEAFF
length: 14; V: TRBV29-1; D: .; size: few; J: TRBJ1-2; DNA: TGCAGCGTTGGGGGTCGCGGCTATCTCGATGGCTACACCTTC; CDR3: CSVGGRGYLDGYTF
length: 18; V: TRBV12-3/TRBV12-4; D: TRBD2; size: .; J: TRBJ2-2; DNA: TGTGCCAGCAGTACCGCTAACAGACTAGCGGGAGGACTCGGGGAGCTGTTTTTT; CDR3: CASSTANRLAGGLGELFF
length: 18; V: TRBV6-1; D: TRBD2; size: .; J: TRBJ2-7; DNA: TGTGCCAGCAGCCCTACGCCGTTAAGCGGGAGACCGACCTACGAGCAGTACTTC; CDR3: CASSPTPLSGRPTYEQYF
length: 13; V: TRBV7-2; D: TRBD1; size: .; J: TRBJ1-1; DNA: TGTGCCAGCAGCTCGGGACAGGCTATTGAAGCTTTCTTT; CDR3: CASSSGQAIEAFF
length: 15; V: TRBV6-1; D: TRBD2; size: few; J: TRBJ2-5; DNA: TGTGCCAGTGGGCGGGAGTCGGGGATAAAAGAGACCCAGTACTTC; CDR3: CASGRESGIKETQYF
length: 16; V: TRBV6-2/TRBV6-3; D: .; size: .; J: TRBJ2-6; DNA: TGTGCCAGCAGTTACGGTATGATCTCTGGGGCCAACGTCCTGACTTTC; CDR3: CASSYGMISGANVLTF
length: 16; V: TRBV6-1; D: TRBD2; size: .; J: TRBJ2-6; DNA: TGTGCCAGCAGCCGCCCGGGGGGTTCCGGGGCCAACGTCCTGACTTTC; CDR3: CASSRPGGSGANVLTF
length: 13; V: TRBV30; D: TRBD1; size: .; J: TRBJ1-4; DNA: TGTGCCTGGAGTCGCAGGGGGAATGAAAAACTGTTTTTT; CDR3: CAWSRRGNEKLFF
length: 14; V: TRBV18; D: .; size: few; J: TRBJ1-1; DNA: TGTGCCAGCTCAGCTCAGCTCATGAACACTGAAGCTTTCTTT; CDR3: CASSAQLMNTEAFF
length: 16; V: TRBV18; D: TRBD2; size: .; J: TRBJ2-1; DNA: TGTGCCAGCTCACCATTCGGGCGGGAGGATGCGAATGAGCAGTTCTTC; CDR3: CASSPFGREDANEQFF
length: 20; V: TRBV27; D: TRBD1; size: .; J: TRBJ1-3; DNA: TGTGCCAGCAGTCCCCACATGTACAGGGGTCCCCAGAGCTCTGGAAACACCATATATTTT; CDR3: CASSPHMYRGPQSSGNTIYF
length: 15; V: TRBV18; D: .; size: few; J: TRBJ1-1; DNA: TGTGCCAGCTCACCAGCGTTCGCCGCGAACACTGAAGCTTTCTTT; CDR3: CASSPAFAANTEAFF
length: 14; V: TRBV7-2; D: .; size: .; J: TRBJ1-1; DNA: TGTGCCAGCAGCTTAAGTATAGACAGACACGAAGCTTTCTTT; CDR3: CASSLSIDRHEAFF
length: 14; V: TRBV9; D: .; size: .; J: TRBJ1-1; DNA: TGTGCCAGCAGCGTAGCCTCAGGGTTCACTGAAGCTTTCTTT; CDR3: CASSVASGFTEAFF
length: 15; V: TRBV18; D: TRBD2; size: few; J: TRBJ2-1; DNA: TGTGCCAGCTCAGCGGGGACTAGCGGGAGTACTGAGCAGTTCTTC; CDR3: CASSAGTSGSTEQFF
length: 15; V: TRBV7-6; D: .; size: .; J: TRBJ1-1; DNA: TGTGCCAGCAGCCCGGGTTTGACCAGGAACACTGAAGCTTTCTTT; CDR3: CASSPGLTRNTEAFF
length: 18; V: TRBV6-2/TRBV6-3; D: TRBD2; size: .; J: TRBJ2-4; DNA: TGTGCCAGCAGCCTCCCGGGAGGGCGGGAGAGGCCCAAAAACATTCAGTACTTC; CDR3: CASSLPGGRERPKNIQYF
length: 16; V: TRBV5-1; D: .; size: .; J: TRBJ2-3; DNA: TGCGCCAGCAGCTTGGGTCTTAGCGGAACCACAGATACGCAGTATTTT; CDR3: CASSLGLSGTTDTQYF
length: 14; V: TRBV6-5; D: TRBD2; size: .; J: TRBJ2-1; DNA: TGTGCCAGCAGGGCCTTGGGGGGGACCAATGAGCAGTTCTTC; CDR3: CASRALGGTNEQFF